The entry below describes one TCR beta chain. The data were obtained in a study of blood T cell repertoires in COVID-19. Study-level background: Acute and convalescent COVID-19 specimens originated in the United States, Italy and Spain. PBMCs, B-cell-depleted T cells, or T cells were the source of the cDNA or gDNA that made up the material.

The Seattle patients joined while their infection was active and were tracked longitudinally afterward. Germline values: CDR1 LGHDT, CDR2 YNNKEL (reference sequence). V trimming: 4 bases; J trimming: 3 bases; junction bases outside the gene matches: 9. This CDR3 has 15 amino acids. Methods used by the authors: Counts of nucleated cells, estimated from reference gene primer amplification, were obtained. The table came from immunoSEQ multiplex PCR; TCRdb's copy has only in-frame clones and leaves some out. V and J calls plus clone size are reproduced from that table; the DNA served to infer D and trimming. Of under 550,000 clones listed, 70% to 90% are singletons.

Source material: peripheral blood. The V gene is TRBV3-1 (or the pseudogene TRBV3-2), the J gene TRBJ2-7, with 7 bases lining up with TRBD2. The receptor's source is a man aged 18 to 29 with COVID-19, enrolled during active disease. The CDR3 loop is CASSPAGTTFYEQYF. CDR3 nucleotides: TGTGCCAGCAGCCCAGCCGGGACTACCTTCTACGAGCAGTACTTC.